This T cell receptor (beta chain) was sequenced in a study of blood T cells in healthy people across ages (dated by TCRdb to between 2014 and 2016). About the full investigation: In model experiments, template switching captured roughly one uniquely barcoded TCR beta cDNA molecule for every two T cells. The study measured age-related changes in TCR beta repertoire diversity using deep sequencing normalized with unique cDNA molecular identifiers. The donors were split into four age groups: young (average around 15 years), middle-aged (roughly 42), aged (roughly 65) and long-lived (approximately 80). To avoid experimental bias, donors of different ages were randomly spread across the sequencing lanes. Two additional independent replicas of 1 million unique cDNA reads from the same blood draw were analyzed for two donors (one aged 18 to 30 and one aged 80 or older). The research as a whole found: Because the CMV infection status of the donors was unknown, age-related changes in expanded clonotypes may potentially have been confounded. As age increased, observed TCR beta diversity per million T cells dropped in a roughly linear way, and a significant reduction was already evident by age 40. Estimates of total diversity based on one million sequenced T cells were regarded as lower bounds and as underestimates. Since profiling was done on bulk unsorted PBMCs, naive and antigen-experienced compartments could not be conclusively compared. Compared with the aged group, the long-lived group had more naive CD4+ T cells, fewer expanded clones and increased TCR diversity, a pattern suggesting age selection. A strong correlation was found between observed TCR beta diversity and the percentage of naive T cells measured by flow cytometry.

Libraries came from 5' RACE. The reads were generated on an Illumina HiSeq 2500. A second PCR of about 7 to 12 cycles was run with a J-beta primer mix and a sample-barcoded 5' primer. Each TCR beta cDNA molecule received a unique molecular identifier from a template-switch 5' adaptor carrying 12 random nucleotides. At least 2.5 million CDR3-containing paired-end reads were obtained from each sample. The Mint cDNA synthesis kit, primed by a TRBC-specific oligonucleotide, was used to synthesize first-strand cDNA from all RNA. Following uracil-DNA glycosylase treatment, a first 18-cycle PCR with universal primers M1SS and BC2_uni_R was performed on all cDNA. On the authors' methods: Each sample was normalized by randomly selecting 1 million high-quality reads, each carrying a distinct molecular identifier. Reads sharing molecular identifiers were discarded rather than binned into consensus sequences. MiTCR, with a Q25 quality threshold and the strictest error-elimination algorithm, was used for CDR3 identification, clonotype clustering and error correction. Lower-bound total TCR beta diversity was estimated with a nonparametric unseen species model using Euler transformation. TCRdb reprocessed the public reads (quality trimming at Q25 with fastp, clone calling with MiXCR) and kept in-frame beta chains. Each entry is one CDR3 protein sequence, shown with its most common DNA and genes. It is TCRdb's table, rather than the study itself, that gives the V and J calls and clone size. The sample table holds almost 1 million distinct CDR3 sequences, of which roughly half were seen once. About 20% of the sample is taken by the ten largest.

In this sample, this clonotype turned up a few times. No cognate antigen has been identified for it. No clone much larger than this one lies a single base away; base qualities are absent. Taken from the germline V gene (reference sequence), the CDR1 and CDR2 loops are SEHNR and FQNEAQ. From cysteine to phenylalanine, the CDR3 is 12 amino acids long. Here the CDR3 DNA is all that survives: 36 bases in frame from base 1. Donors were a few dozen systemically healthy Caucasian individuals from Russia aged 6 to 90 years. Each donor gave about 9.2 milliliters of peripheral blood, drawn into EDTA-treated Vacutainer tubes. Ficoll-Paque density-gradient centrifugation was used to isolate PBMCs, with at least 6 million per sample. Trizol reagent was used to extract total RNA from PBMCs, with at least 5.5 micrograms per sample. The percentages of naive CD45RAhigh/CD27high T cells were determined by flow cytometry on a PBMC aliquot from every donor.

Material for sequencing was blood. This TCR derives from a woman aged 55-69 years in good health. This chain is built from TRBV7-9 and TRBJ2-4; a confident D gene designation cannot be given. The end of the DNA is better explained by TRBJ2-7, so the J call may be wrong. The CDR3 region: CASSLGRNEQYF. At the DNA level, the sequence is TGTGCCAGCAGCTTAGGACGGAACGAGCAGTACTTC.